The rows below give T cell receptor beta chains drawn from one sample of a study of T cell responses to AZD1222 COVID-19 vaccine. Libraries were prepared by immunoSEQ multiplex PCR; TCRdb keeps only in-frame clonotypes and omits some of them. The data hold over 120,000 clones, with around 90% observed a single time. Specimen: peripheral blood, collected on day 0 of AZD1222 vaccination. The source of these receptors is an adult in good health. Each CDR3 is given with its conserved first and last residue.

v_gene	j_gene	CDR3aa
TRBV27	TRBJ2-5	CASSLLSTGVGETQYF
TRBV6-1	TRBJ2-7	CASSEGLADPSEQYF
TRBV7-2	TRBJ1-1	CASTRASNLNTEAFF
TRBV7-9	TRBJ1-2	CASGYVANYGYTF
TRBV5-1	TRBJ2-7	CASSFGPASGSYEQYF
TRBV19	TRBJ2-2	CASSIEVPGRGPRELFF
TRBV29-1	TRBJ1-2	CSVETANYGYTF
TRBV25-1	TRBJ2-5	CASSERGHQETQYF
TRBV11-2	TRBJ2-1	CASSSGLAGPYNEQFF
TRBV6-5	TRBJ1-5	CASSYSRGPQPQHF
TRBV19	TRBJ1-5	CASSILSGGVSNQPQHF
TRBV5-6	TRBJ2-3	CAGARTASTDTQYF
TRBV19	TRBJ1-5	CASYHPGTNQPQHF
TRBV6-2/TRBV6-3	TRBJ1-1	CASSYPTGTNTEAFF
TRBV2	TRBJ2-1	CASIGGSPSYNEQFF
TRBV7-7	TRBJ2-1	CASSLDSGRAYNEQFF
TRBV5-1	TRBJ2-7	CASGLELAGIYEQYF
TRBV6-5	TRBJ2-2	CATTPGLNTGELFF
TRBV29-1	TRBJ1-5	CSASELNQPQHF
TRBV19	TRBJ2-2	CASIRTGGTGELFF
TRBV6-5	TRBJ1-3	CASRVDATSGNTIYF
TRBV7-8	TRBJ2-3	CASSLASGTDTQYF